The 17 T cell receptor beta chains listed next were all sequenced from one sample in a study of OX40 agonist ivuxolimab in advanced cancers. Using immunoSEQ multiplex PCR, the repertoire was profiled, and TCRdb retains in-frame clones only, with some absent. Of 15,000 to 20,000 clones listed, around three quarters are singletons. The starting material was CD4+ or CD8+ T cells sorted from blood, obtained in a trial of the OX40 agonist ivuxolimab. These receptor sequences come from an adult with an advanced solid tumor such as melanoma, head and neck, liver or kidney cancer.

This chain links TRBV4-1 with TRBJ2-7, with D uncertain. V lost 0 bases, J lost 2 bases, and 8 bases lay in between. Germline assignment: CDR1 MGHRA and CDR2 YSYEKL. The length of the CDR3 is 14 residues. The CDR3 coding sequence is TGCGCCAGCAGCCAAGAACTGGGAACCTACGAGCAGTACTTC. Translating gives CASSQELGTYEQYF.

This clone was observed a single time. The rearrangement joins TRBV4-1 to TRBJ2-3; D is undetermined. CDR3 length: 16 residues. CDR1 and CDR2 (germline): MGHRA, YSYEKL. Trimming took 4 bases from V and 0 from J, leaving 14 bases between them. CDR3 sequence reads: CASSPLGKSSTDTQYF. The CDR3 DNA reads TGCGCCAGCAGCCCTCTGGGGAAGTCTAGCACAGATACGCAGTATTTT.

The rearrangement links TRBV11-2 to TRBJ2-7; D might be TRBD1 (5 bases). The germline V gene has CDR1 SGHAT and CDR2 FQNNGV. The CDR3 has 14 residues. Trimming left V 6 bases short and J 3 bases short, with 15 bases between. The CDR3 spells CASSYQGNRYEQYF. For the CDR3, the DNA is TGTGCCAGCAGTTACCAGGGAAATCGCTACGAGCAGTACTTC.

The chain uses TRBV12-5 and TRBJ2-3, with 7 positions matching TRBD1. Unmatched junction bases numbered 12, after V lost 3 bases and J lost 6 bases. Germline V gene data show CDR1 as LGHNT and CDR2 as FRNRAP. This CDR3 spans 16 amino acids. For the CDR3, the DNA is TGTGCTAGTGGTTTATTCAGGGTGACAGGGCCGGATACGCAGTATTTT. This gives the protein CASGLFRVTGPDTQYF.

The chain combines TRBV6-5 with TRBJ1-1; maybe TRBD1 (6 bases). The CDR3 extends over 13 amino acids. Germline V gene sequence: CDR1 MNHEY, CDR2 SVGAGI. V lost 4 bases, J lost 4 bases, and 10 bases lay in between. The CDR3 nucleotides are TGTGCCAGCAGTTTCCTAGGGGGCACTGAAGCTTTCTTT. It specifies CASSFLGGTEAFF.

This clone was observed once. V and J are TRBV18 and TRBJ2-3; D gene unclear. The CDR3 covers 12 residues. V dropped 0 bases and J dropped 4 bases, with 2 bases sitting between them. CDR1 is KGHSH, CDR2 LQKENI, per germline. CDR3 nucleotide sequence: TGTGCCAGCTCACCACCGTCAGATACGCAGTATTTT. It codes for CASSPPSDTQYF.

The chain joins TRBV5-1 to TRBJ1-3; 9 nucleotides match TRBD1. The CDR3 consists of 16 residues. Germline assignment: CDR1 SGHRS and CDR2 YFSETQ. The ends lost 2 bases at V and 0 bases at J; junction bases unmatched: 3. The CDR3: CASSLTGGSSGNTIYF. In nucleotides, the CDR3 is TGCGCCAGCAGCTTAACAGGGGGCTCCTCTGGAAACACCATATATTTT.

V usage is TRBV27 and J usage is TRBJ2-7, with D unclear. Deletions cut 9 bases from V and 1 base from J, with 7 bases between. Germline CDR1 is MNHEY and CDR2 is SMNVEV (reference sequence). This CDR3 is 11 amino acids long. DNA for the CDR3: TGTGCCAGTGGGGTTTCCTACGAGCAGTACTTC. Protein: CASGVSYEQYF.

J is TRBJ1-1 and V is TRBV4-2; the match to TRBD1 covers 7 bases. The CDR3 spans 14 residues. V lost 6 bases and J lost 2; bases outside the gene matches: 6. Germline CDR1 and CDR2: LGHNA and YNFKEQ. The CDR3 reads CASRSSGGNTEAFF. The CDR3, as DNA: TGTGCCAGCAGATCGTCAGGGGGAAACACTGAAGCTTTCTTT.

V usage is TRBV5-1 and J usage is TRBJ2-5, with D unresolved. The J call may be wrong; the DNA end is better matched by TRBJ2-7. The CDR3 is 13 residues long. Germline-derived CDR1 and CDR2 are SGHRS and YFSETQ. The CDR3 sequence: CASSLATTYEQYF. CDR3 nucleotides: TGCGCCAGCAGCTTGGCCACCACCTACGAGCAGTACTTC.

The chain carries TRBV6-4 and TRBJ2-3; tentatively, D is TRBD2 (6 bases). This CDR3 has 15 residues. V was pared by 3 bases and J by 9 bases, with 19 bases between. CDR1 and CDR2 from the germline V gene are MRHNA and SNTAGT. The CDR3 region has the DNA TGTGCCAGCAGTGAAGCTCAATATTCGGGGGTAACGCAGTATTTT. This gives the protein CASSEAQYSGVTQYF.

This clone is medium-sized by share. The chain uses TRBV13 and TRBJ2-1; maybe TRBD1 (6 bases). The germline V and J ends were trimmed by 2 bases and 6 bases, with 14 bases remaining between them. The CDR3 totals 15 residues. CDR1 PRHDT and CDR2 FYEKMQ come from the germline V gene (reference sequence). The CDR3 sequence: CASSLSGVVGNEQFF. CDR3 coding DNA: TGTGCCAGCAGCTTATCAGGGGTTGTAGGCAATGAGCAGTTCTTC.

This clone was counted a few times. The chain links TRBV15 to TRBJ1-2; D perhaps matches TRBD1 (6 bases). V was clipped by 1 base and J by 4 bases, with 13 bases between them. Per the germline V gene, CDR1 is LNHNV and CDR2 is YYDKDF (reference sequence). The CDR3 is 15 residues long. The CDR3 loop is CATSRGLGRGYGYTF. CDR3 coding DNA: TGTGCCACCAGCAGAGGTCTCGGCAGGGGCTATGGCTACACCTTC. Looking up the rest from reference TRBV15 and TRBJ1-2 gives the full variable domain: DAMVIQNPRYQVTQFGKPVTLSCSQTLNHNVMYWYQQKSSQAPKLLFHYYDKDFNNEADTPDNFQSRRPNTSFCFLDIRSPGLGDTAMYLCATSRGLGRGYGYTFGSGTRLTVV.

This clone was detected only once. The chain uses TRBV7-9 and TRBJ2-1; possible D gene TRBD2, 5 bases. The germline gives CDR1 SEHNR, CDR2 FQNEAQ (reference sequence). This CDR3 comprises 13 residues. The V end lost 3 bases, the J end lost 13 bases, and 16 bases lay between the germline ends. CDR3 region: CASSFGGLVGQFF. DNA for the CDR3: TGTGCCAGCAGCTTCGGAGGCCTAGTCGGTCAGTTCTTC.

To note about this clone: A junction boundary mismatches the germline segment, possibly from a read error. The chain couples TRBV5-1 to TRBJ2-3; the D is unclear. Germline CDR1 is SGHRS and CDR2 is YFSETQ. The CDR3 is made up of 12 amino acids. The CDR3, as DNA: TGCGCCAGCAGCTCGATACACAGATACGCAGTATTT. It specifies CASSSIHRYAVF.

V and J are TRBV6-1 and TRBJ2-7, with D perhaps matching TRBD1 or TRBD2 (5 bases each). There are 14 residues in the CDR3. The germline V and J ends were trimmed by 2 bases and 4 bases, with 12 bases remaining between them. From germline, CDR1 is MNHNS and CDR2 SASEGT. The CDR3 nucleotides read TGTGCCAGCAGTGAACGGGGCGCGAGATACGAGCAGTACTTC. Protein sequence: CASSERGARYEQYF.

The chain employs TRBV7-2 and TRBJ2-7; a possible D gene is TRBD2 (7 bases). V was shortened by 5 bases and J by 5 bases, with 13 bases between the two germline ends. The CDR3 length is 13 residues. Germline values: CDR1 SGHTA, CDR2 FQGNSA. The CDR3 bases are TGTGCCAGCAGCCGAGCGGGACAAAACGAGCAGTACTTC. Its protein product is CASSRAGQNEQYF.